This T cell receptor beta chain was captured by sequencing in a study of T cell changes during pregnancy in multiple sclerosis. The germline gives CDR1 SGHTA, CDR2 FQGTGA. The CDR3 runs to 17 residues. J lost 3 bases, V lost 1 base, and 6 bases had no gene match. Produced via immunoSEQ multiplex PCR; TCRdb's table is partial and in-frame only. The profile covers 45,000 to 50,000 clones, with more than 85% appearing a single time and around 10% taken by the ten largest. Sequencing used CD8+ T cells from peripheral blood mononuclear cells, obtained after pregnancy. The source is a female donor with multiple sclerosis, enrolled in a pregnancy study. V and J are TRBV7-3 and TRBJ2-6; TRBD1 aligns across 7 bases. The CDR3 sequence is CASSLRPDRVGANVLTF. CDR3 DNA: TGTGCCAGCAGCTTAAGGCCCGACAGGGTTGGGGCCAACGTCCTGACTTTC.